This entry lists 28 T cell receptor beta chains sequenced from one sample in a study of tumor and adjacent non-tumor tissue in lung cancer (dated by TCRdb to 2016 to 2019). Library preparation employed multiplex PCR. These reads were obtained on an Illumina HiSeq 2500. TCRbeta libraries were built by three rounds of nested PCR using primers (Table S4), following protocols modified from ARM-PCR. TCRdb ran its own pipeline on the public reads, namely fastp trimming at Q25 and MiXCR clone calling, and kept in-frame beta chains. Rows matching on CDR3 protein sequence are summarized as one entry with the most common DNA and genes. Here the sample has about 93,000 distinct CDR3 sequences; about 72% occur a single time. The top ten hold about 16% of the sample. RNA was isolated from bulk unsorted tissue, and RNA quality was assessed with a NanoDrop ND-1000 and an Agilent 2100. The sample comprised lung tumor tissue. The source is a man aged 60-69 years with non-small cell lung cancer.

By sample share, this clonotype is medium-sized. The chain has TRBV14 and TRBJ1-2; 7 nucleotides match TRBD1. Germline V lookup: CDR1 SGHDN, CDR2 FVKESK. The CDR3 is made up of 15 amino acids. V lost 1 base and J lost 5; bases outside the gene matches: 7. CDR3 sequence (DNA): TGTGCCAGCAGCCAAGGGAGGGGACAGCTATATGGCTACACCTTC. Translating gives CASSQGRGQLYGYTF. Filled out from reference TRBV14 and TRBJ1-2, the complete variable domain reads EAGVTQFPSHSVIEKGQTVTLRCDPISGHDNLYWYRRVMGKEIKFLLHFVKESKQDESGMPNNRFLAERTGGTYSTLKVQPAELEDSGVYFCASSQGRGQLYGYTFGSGTRLTVV.

In regard to this clonotype: Relative to the germline gene, one junction end is altered; a read error may explain this. The chain carries TRBV29-1 and TRBJ2-3; tentatively, D is TRBD1 (6 bases). The length of the CDR3 is 15 residues. CDR1 and CDR2 (germline): SQVTM, ANQGSEA. The CDR3 reads CSVETRTARSDTQYF. In nucleotides, the CDR3 is TGCAGCGTAGAAACGAGGACAGCGCGATCTGATACGCAGTATTTC.

A word on this clonotype: The junction and the germline gene differ at one end; a read error may be behind it. The rearrangement links TRBV12-3 or TRBV12-4 to TRBJ2-5; no reliable D call. The CDR3 has 14 amino acids. The CDR3 coding sequence is TGTGCCAGCAGGCTGGGAATGGGCCAAGAAACCCAGTACTTC. Translated: CASRLGMGQETQYF.

The chain is built from TRBV11-3 and TRBJ2-3; 7 nucleotides align to TRBD1. The germline V gene encodes CDR1 SGHNT and CDR2 YENEEA. The CDR3 covers 17 residues. The V segment lost 4 bases and the J segment 4 bases; nucleotides outside the gene matches: 14. The CDR3 nucleotides are TGTGCCAGCAGCTCGTTCGTGAGGAACAGGGGCCCAGATACGCAGTATTTT. Protein: CASSSFVRNRGPDTQYF.

This clonotype was observed many times. The chain has TRBV20-1 and TRBJ2-7; no reliable D call. The CDR3 is 12 residues long. Germline V gene data show CDR1 as DFQATT and CDR2 as SNEGSKA (reference sequence). The V and J ends lost 4 bases and 2 bases respectively, with 9 bases between them. The CDR3 region is CSAKGPTYEQYF. The DNA for the CDR3 is TGCAGTGCTAAAGGGCCCACCTACGAGCAGTACTTC.

The CDR3: CESSYLRGEPGELFF. In nucleotides, the CDR3 is TGTGAGAGCAGCTACCTCCGGGGGGAGCCCGGGGAGCTGTTTTTT. The gene calls are TRBV6-5 and TRBJ2-2, with 7 bases identical to TRBD2. The CDR3 consists of 15 residues. In germline, CDR1 is MNHEY, CDR2 SVGAGI.

As for this clonotype: A clone one base away is much larger, so this may be a read error. This sequence joins TRBV29-1 and TRBJ2-5; D not certain. The CDR3 sequence is 14 residues long. Germline-derived CDR1 and CDR2 are SQVTM and ANQGSEA. DNA for the CDR3: TGCAACGTTGAAGTGGCAGTAAGCCGGGAGACCCAGTACTTC. Encoded protein: CNVEVAVSRETQYF.

This clonotype was detected only once. The genes are TRBV29-1 and TRBJ1-2, with unresolved D. Germline assignment: CDR1 SQVTM and CDR2 ANQGSEA. CDR3 length equals 15 residues. The ends were cut back, 0 bases at V and 4 bases at J, with 15 bases in the middle. The DNA for the CDR3 is TGCAGCGTTGAAGATCGGGGTAGCCTCTTCTATGGCTACACCTTC. This translates into CSVEDRGSLFYGYTF.

The rearrangement joins TRBV18 to TRBJ2-7; no clear D. Germline V gene data show CDR1 as KGHSH and CDR2 as LQKENI. V was pared by 6 bases and J by 5 bases, with 5 bases between. The CDR3 consists of 10 residues. In DNA, the CDR3 is TGTGCCAGCTCGGGGAACGAGCAGTACTTC. It is translated as CASSGNEQYF.

The chain uses TRBV20-1 and TRBJ2-5, with 7 positions matching TRBD1. This CDR3 spans 15 amino acids. J was trimmed by 1 base and V by 1 base; bases with no gene match: 6. Germline values: CDR1 DFQATT, CDR2 SNEGSKA (reference sequence). DNA of the CDR3: TGCAGTGCTAGAGGTCAGACAGGGTCCCAAGAGACCCAGTACTTC. This gives the protein CSARGQTGSQETQYF.

The table lists this clonotype with a few counts. One end of the junction fails to match germline, which may point to a read error. The chain is built from TRBV4-2 and TRBJ1-2; unclear D gene. CDR1 and CDR2 from the germline V gene are LGHNA and YNFKEQ. The CDR3 consists of 13 residues. The CDR3 nucleotides are TGTGCCAGTAGCCAAGATCGAGGCTATGGCTACACCTTC. Encoded protein: CASSQDRGYGYTF.

For this clonotype: One end of the junction is discordant with germline, which a read error may explain. The chain couples TRBV11-2 to TRBJ2-1, with D perhaps assigned TRBD1 or TRBD2 (5 bases each). CDR1 is SGHAT, CDR2 FQNNGV, per germline. This CDR3 is 16 amino acids long. CDR3 sequence (DNA): TGTGCCGACAGCCCCCCCCGGAGGAGCTCCTATAATGAGCAGTTCTTC. Protein sequence: CADSPPRRSSYNEQFF.

In its sample, this clonotype was seen a few times. The conserved phenylalanine or tryptophan normally closing the CDR3 is absent here, so this likely arose from a read error. The chain is built from TRBV5-8 and TRBJ1-5; tentative D call: TRBD1 (6 bases). Looked up from germline, CDR1 is SGHTS and CDR2 is YDEGEE. This CDR3 has 14 residues. Between the trimmed V and J ends, which lost 4 bases and 1 base, there was a span of 9 bases. The CDR3 bases are TGTGCCAGCAGCGGCGGGACAAGCAATCAGCCCCAGCATTCT. This codes for CASSGGTSNQPQHS.

The V call is TRBV30, the J call TRBJ2-5; 8 nucleotides match TRBD1. Germline trimming cut 8 bases from V and 1 base from J; bases unmatched to any gene: 6. The CDR3 is 13 amino acids. Germline V gives CDR1 GTSNPN, CDR2 SVGIG (reference sequence). The CDR3 DNA sequence: TGTGCCGCAAGACAGGGGCGCCAAGAGACCCAGTACTTC. Protein product: CAARQGRQETQYF.

This clonotype appeared a single time. A much larger clone is a single base away; this may be a read error. The chain is built from TRBV7-8 and TRBJ1-2; D is ambiguous. The CDR3 loop spans 15 amino acids. Germline values: CDR1 SGHVS, CDR2 FQNEAQ. The CDR3 protein is CVSSRRSEGRDGYTF. As DNA, the CDR3 is TGTGTCAGCAGCCGCAGGAGTGAGGGCCGGGATGGCTACACCTTC.

Notes on this clonotype: One junction end does not reproduce the germline sequence, and a read error may be involved. The gene calls are TRBV20-1 and TRBJ2-5, with TRBD2 matching over 12 bases. The length of the CDR3 is 16 residues. Germline lookup yields CDR1 DFQATT and CDR2 SNEGSKA (reference sequence). DNA for the CDR3: TGCAGTGCTAGAGAAGCTAGCGGGAGGGCCCTCGAGACCCGGTACTTC. This gives the protein CSAREASGRALETRYF.

About this clonotype itself: This may come from a read error, since a much larger clone is one base off. The chain links TRBV5-1 to TRBJ2-7; D possibly corresponds to TRBD1 (6 bases). Trimming shortened V by 0 bases and J by 3 bases, and 13 bases separated the two germline ends. CDR1 is SGHRS and CDR2 is YFSETQ in the germline V gene. The CDR3 has 15 residues. The CDR3 DNA is TGCGCCAGCAGCTTGGACAGGGAAAAGTTCTACGAGCAGTACTTC. Translated, it gives CASSLDREKFYEQYF.

This clonotype was detected ten times or more. The chain is built from TRBV4-1 and TRBJ2-1, with TRBD2 matching over 8 bases. Germline CDR1 MGHRA, CDR2 YSYEKL. V shed 4 bases, J shed 4 bases, and the junction held 9 bases outside the gene matches. This CDR3 region has 16 residues. The CDR3 loop reads CASSLTSGLGYNEQFF. CDR3 nucleotides: TGCGCCAGCAGCCTTACTTCGGGACTAGGGTACAATGAGCAGTTCTTC.

This clonotype came up a few times. A much larger clone differs by one base, so this may be a read error. The V gene is TRBV6-2 or TRBV6-3, the J gene TRBJ2-1; D call uncertain. The CDR3 is 17 residues long. V gave up 0 bases and J gave up 4 bases, with 16 bases separating them. CDR1 MNHEY and CDR2 SVGEGT come from the germline V gene. The CDR3 here is CASSYSLTQQSYNEQFF. The CDR3 DNA follows: TGTGCCAGCAGTTACTCGCTAACCCAACAGTCATACAATGAGCAGTTCTTC.

Concerning this clonotype itself: This CDR3 is missing its conserved last phenylalanine or tryptophan, likely due to a read error. The DNA for the CDR3 is TGTACCAGCAGAACCAATCAGCCCCAGCATATT. Its protein is CTSRTNQPQHI. V is TRBV6-1 and J is TRBJ1-5; no clear D. The CDR3 length is 11 residues. Germline V lookup: CDR1 MNHNS, CDR2 SASEGT.

Comments on this clonotype: With a much larger clone just one base away, this may be a read error. The J gene is TRBJ2-5, the V gene TRBV20-1; D is perhaps TRBD2 (9 bases). Germline CDR1 reads DFQATT; CDR2 reads SNEGSKA (reference sequence). Trimming shortened V by 5 bases and J by 5 bases, and 24 bases separated the two germline ends. The CDR3 has 16 amino acids. CDR3 sequence: CSAGLGTSRGRETQYF. In nucleotides, the CDR3 is TGCAGTGCTGGCTTAGGGACTAGCAGGGGGCGGGAGACCCAGTACTTC.

Comments on this clonotype: The junction differs from germline at one of its ends, possibly a read error. This chain uses TRBV10-3 with TRBJ2-2; TRBD2 matches 7 bases. Germline assignment: CDR1 ENHRY and CDR2 SYGVKD. The CDR3 runs 16 residues. The CDR3 nucleotides read TGTGCCGTCAGCGGGGTTACACAAGCGAACACCGGGGAGCTGTTTTTT. Translated: CAVSGVTQANTGELFF.

On this clonotype itself: The junction shows a germline mismatch at one end, possibly a read error. The chain employs TRBV12-3 or TRBV12-4 and TRBJ1-2, with D uncertain. The CDR3 spans 13 residues. The CDR3 bases are TGTGCCAGCAGCTCGCAGTCTAACTATGGCTACGCCTTC. This codes for CASSSQSNYGYAF.

Worth noting for this clonotype: The CDR3 carries no conserved terminal phenylalanine or tryptophan, so it likely arises from a read error. The V gene is TRBV6-2 or TRBV6-3, the J gene TRBJ1-1; the D is unclear. V shed 0 bases and J shed 0 bases, with 17 bases lying between them. Germline-derived CDR1 and CDR2 are MNHEY and SVGEGT. The length of the CDR3 is 18 residues. Here the CDR3 reads CASSYSKGRRWLNTEAFI. CDR3 coding DNA: TGTGCCAGCAGTTACTCAAAGGGTCGGAGATGGCTGAACACTGAAGCTTTCATT.

This clonotype was found many times. This chain connects TRBV18 to TRBJ1-4, with a tentative D call TRBD1 (5 bases). V was pared by 5 bases and J by 6 bases, with 13 bases between. Germline V gives CDR1 KGHSH, CDR2 LQKENI. The CDR3 consists of 14 residues. In DNA form, the CDR3 reads TGTGCCAGCTCATTCCGGGACTGGGATGAAAAACTGTTTTTT. Translating it yields CASSFRDWDEKLFF.

Turning to this clonotype: A junction boundary mismatches the germline segment, possibly from a read error. Here the CDR3 reads CTSRTSGRRDMQYF. The CDR3 coding sequence is TGTACCAGCAGGACTAGCGGGAGAAGAGATATGCAGTATTTT. V gene TRBV12-3 or TRBV12-4 combines with J gene TRBJ2-3; 13 bases are shared with TRBD2. CDR3 size: 14 residues.

In the case of this clonotype: A junction end diverges from the germline sequence, so it may reflect a read error. The chain employs TRBV5-4 and TRBJ2-1; D gene ambiguous. CDR1 SGHNT and CDR2 YYREEE come from the germline V gene (reference sequence). The CDR3 spans 14 residues. CDR3 bases: TGTGCCATCAGCCCTGATCCCGCATGTGATGAGCAGTTCTTC. It translates to CAISPDPACDEQFF.

In its sample, this clonotype was seen many times. The CDR3 coding sequence is TGCAGCGTTGAAAGAGCGGGAGGGCGTGGAGATACGCAGTATTTT. This sequence encodes CSVERAGGRGDTQYF. The chain has TRBV29-1 and TRBJ2-3, with 10 bases lining up with TRBD2. V lost 2 bases and J lost 5; bases outside the gene matches: 7. The CDR3 consists of 15 residues. The germline V gene has CDR1 SQVTM and CDR2 ANQGSEA.